This TCR beta chain derives from a study of identical twins (dated by TCRdb to the mid-2010s). Context from the whole study: To test whether fetal clonotypes persist, this study deep-sequenced TCR alpha and beta repertoires from monozygotic twins, from unrelated adults of various ages, and from cord blood. Replicate twin experiments were performed at different times using different library preparation protocols to rule out contamination. Overall results and qualifications from the work: Invariant T cells such as MAIT and iNKT could partly confound zero-insertion analyses, though diverse VJ usage argued against this for most clonotypes. Because the same donors could not be followed over many years, the conclusions depended on cross-sectional statistical analysis. Out-of-frame TCR alpha sequences shared between twins showed an excess of low generation-probability sequences compared with coincidental sharing between unrelated individuals. Out-of-frame TCR alpha sharing in monozygotic twins was systematically underestimated by recombination models, whereas sharing between unrelated individuals was in agreement with the recombination models. Abundant cord blood beta clonotypes carried fewer insertions; young adult naive repertoires showed a weaker similar trend, while memory repertoires showed none. Excess twin sharing in beta out-of-frame sequences was weaker because fewer shared sequences lowered the signal-to-noise ratio.

To note about this clonotype: Its antigen target is currently unknown. No clone much larger than this one lies a single base away; base qualities are absent.

Only healthy Caucasian donors were included. Receptor libraries were prepared by 5' RACE. Sequencing was carried out with an Illumina HiSeq 2000. A universal primer binding site was introduced by template switching, and a unique molecular identifier was present in the final cDNA, enabling accurate counting of TCR cDNA molecules. Specific primers in the conserved constant-segment region were used to synthesize first-strand cDNA for the TCR alpha and beta chains. To control for contamination, each cDNA library was double barcoded with a SMART-Mk sample barcode plus Illumina barcodes. Two successive PCR steps introduced TruSeq adapter sequences along with Illumina sample barcodes. TCR alpha and beta cDNA libraries were sequenced on the Illumina HiSeq platform with custom primers. On the authors' methods: MiGEC was used to process raw reads and extract unique molecular identifiers, and MiXCR was used to find CDR3 positions. For each individual, recombination models were inferred using an EM algorithm with the repgenHMM and IGoR tools. The analysis of shared clonotypes was done with the tcR package in R, with sharing normalized by the product of cloneset sizes. To study raw recombination without the effects of thymic and clonal selection, out-of-frame nonproductive sequences were analyzed. Through fastp at Q25 and MiXCR, TCRdb rebuilt clones from the public reads, retaining in-frame beta chains. Here each entry gathers all rows of one CDR3 protein and keeps the most common genes and DNA. These V and J calls derive from TCRdb rather than the authors' analysis. The sample records roughly 1.6 million distinct CDR3 sequences, about 32% of which are singletons. The ten largest clonotypes hold over 0.25% of the sample.

The TCR originated in a newborn girl in good health. The sequenced material came from cord blood.

The CDR3 reads as follows: CASNAGLTDTQYF. The bases are TGTGCCAGCAACGCCGGTCTCACAGATACGCAGTATTTT. This chain joins TRBV12-3 or TRBV12-4 to TRBJ2-3; no confident D gene assignment can be made. The junction shows trimming of 7 bases on V and 2 bases on J, plus 10 bases between the germline ends. The CDR3 goes from the cysteine to the phenylalanine over 13 residues. Only CDR3 DNA remains: 39 bases, in frame from the first base.